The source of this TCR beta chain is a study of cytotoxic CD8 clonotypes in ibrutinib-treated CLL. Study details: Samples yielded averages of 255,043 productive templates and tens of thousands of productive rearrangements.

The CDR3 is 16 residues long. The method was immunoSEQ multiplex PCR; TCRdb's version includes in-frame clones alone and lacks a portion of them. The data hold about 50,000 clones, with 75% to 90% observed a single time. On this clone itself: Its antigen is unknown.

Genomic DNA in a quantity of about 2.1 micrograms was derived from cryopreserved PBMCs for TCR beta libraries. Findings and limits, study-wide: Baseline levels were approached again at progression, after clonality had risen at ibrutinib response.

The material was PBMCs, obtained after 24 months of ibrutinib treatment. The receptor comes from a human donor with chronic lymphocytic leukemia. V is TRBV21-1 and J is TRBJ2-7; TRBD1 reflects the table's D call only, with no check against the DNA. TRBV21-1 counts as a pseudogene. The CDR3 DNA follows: TGTGCCAGCAGCCAGAGAAAGGGAAGGGGTACCTACGAGCAGTACTTC. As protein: CASSQRKGRGTYEQYF.